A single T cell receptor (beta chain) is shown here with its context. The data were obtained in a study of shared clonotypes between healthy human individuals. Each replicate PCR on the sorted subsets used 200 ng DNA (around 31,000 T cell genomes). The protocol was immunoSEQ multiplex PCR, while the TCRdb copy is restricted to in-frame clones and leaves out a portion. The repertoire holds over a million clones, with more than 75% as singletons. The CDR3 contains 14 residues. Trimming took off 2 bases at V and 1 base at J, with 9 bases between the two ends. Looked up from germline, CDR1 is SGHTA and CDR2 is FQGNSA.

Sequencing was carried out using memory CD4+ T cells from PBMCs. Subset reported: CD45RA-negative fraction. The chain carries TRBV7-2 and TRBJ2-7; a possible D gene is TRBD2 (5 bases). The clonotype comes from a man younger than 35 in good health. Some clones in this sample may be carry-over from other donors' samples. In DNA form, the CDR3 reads TGTGCCAGCAGCTTAAGTCCGGGGTCCTACGAGCAGTACTTC. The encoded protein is CASSLSPGSYEQYF.